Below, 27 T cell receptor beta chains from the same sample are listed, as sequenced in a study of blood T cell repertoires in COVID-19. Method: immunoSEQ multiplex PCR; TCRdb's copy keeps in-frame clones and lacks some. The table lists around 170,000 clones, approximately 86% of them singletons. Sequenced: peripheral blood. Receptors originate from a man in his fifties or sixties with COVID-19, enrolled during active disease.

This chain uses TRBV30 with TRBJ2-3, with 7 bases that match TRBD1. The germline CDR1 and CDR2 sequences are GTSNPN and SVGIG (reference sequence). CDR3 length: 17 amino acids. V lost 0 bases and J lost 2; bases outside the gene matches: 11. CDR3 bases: TGTGCCTGGAGTGTACAGGGGCGGAGTCAATACACAGATACGCAGTATTTT. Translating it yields CAWSVQGRSQYTDTQYF.

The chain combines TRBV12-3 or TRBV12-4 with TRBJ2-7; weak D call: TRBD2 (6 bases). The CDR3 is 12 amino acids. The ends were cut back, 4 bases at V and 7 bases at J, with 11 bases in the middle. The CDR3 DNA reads TGTGCCAGCAGTTGGGGACTGTTGGAGCAGTACTTC. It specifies CASSWGLLEQYF.

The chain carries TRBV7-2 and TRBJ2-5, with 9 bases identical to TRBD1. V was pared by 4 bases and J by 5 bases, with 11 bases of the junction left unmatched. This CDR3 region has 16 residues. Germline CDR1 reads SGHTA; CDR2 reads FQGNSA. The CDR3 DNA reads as TGTGCCAGCAGCTGGGGAGCGGGACAGGGAAAGGAGACCCAGTACTTC. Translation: CASSWGAGQGKETQYF.

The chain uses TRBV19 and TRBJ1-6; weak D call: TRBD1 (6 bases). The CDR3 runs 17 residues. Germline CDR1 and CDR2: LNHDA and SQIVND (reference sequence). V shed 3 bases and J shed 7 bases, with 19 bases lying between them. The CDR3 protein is CASSIGPAGQWNSPLHF. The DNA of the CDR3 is TGTGCCAGTAGTATCGGCCCGGCCGGACAGTGGAATTCACCCCTCCACTTT.

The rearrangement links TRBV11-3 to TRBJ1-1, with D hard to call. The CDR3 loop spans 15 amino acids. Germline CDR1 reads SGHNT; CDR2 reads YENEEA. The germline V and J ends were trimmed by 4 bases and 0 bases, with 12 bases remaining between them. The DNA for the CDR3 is TGTGCCAGCAGCTCCCTCCCTAACTTGAACACTGAAGCTTTCTTT. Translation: CASSSLPNLNTEAFF.

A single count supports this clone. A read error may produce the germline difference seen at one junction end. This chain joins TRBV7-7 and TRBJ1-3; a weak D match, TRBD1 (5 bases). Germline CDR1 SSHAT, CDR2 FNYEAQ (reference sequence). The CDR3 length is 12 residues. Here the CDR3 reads CASSYRGNTIYF. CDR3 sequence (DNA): TGTGCTAGCAGCTACAGGGGAAACACCATATATTTT.

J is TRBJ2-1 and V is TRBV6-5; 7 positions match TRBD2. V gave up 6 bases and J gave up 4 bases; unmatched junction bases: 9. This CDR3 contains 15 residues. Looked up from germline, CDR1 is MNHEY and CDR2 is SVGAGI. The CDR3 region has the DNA TGTGCCAGCAGGTCTCCTAGCGGAGTATACAATGAGCAGTTCTTC. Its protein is CASRSPSGVYNEQFF.

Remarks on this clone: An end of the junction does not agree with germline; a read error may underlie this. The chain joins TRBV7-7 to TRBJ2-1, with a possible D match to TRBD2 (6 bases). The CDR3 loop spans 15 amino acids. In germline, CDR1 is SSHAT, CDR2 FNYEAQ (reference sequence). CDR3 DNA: TGTGCTAGCAGCCACCTAGGGGCGGGATTGGGTGAGCAGTTCTTC. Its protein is CASSHLGAGLGEQFF.

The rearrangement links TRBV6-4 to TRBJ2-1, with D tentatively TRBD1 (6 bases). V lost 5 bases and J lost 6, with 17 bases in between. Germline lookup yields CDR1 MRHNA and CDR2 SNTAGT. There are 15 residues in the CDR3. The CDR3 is CASSPGQGRLNEQFF. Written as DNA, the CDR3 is TGTGCCAGCAGTCCTGGGCAGGGGCGCCTCAATGAGCAGTTCTTC.

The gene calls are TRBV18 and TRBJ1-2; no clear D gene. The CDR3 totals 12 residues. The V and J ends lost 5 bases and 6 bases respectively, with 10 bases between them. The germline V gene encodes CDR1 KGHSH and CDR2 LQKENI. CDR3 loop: CASSASRDGYTF. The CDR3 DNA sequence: TGTGCCAGCTCAGCGTCCCGTGATGGCTACACCTTC.

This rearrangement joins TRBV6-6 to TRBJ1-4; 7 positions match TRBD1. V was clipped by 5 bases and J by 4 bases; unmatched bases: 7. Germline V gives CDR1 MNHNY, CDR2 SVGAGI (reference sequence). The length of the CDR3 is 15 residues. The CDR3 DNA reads TGTGCCAGCAGTCTAAGACAGGGCTATAATGAAAAACTGTTTTTT. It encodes CASSLRQGYNEKLFF.

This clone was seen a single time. The CDR3 spells CASATSADNEQFF. The CDR3 DNA is TGTGCCAGCGCGACTAGCGCCGACAATGAGCAGTTCTTC. The chain carries TRBV2 and TRBJ2-1, with 8 bases fitting TRBD2. The junction had 5 bases not matched to a gene; V was cut back by 8 bases and J by 5 bases. The CDR3 extends over 13 amino acids. Germline V gene data show CDR1 as SNHLY and CDR2 as FYNNEI.

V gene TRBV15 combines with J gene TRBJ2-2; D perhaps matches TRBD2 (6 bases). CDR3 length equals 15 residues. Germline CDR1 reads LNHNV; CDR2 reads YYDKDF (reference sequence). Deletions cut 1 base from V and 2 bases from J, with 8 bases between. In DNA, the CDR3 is TGTGCCACCAGCAGAGGACTAGAAAACACCGGGGAGCTGTTTTTT. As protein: CATSRGLENTGELFF.

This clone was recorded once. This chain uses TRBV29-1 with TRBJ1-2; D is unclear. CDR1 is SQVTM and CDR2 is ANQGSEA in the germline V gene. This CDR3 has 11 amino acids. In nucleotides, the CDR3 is TGCAACGTCGAGAGTAACTATGGCTACACCTTC. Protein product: CNVESNYGYTF.

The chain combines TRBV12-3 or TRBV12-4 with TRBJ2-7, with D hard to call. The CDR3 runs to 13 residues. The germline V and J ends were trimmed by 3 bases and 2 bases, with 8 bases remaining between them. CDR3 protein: CASSLGSPYEQYF. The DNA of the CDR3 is TGTGCCAGCAGTTTGGGCAGTCCCTACGAGCAGTACTTC.

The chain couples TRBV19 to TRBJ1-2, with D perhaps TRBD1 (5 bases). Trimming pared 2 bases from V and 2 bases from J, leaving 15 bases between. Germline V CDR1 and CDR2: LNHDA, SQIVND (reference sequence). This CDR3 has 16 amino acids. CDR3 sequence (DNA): TGTGCCAGTAGTATATATGGACATACCACGAACTATGGCTACACCTTC. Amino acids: CASSIYGHTTNYGYTF.

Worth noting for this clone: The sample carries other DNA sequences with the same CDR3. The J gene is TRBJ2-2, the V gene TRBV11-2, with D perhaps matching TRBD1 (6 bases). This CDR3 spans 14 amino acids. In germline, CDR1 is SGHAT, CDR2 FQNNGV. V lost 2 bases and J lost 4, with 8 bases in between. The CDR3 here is CASSLQGPTGELFF. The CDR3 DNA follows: TGTGCCAGCAGCTTACAGGGGCCCACCGGGGAGCTGTTTTTT.

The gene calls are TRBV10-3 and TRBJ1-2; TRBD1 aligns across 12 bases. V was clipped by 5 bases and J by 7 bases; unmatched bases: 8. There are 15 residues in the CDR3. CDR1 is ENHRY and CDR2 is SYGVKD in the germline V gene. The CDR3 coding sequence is TGTGCCATCAGTTCCGGGACAGGGGGCGAAGGTGGCTACACCTTC. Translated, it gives CAISSGTGGEGGYTF.

The CDR3 protein is CASSPTYGGEKLFF. The CDR3 DNA sequence: TGTGCCAGCAGCCCAACGTACGGTGGTGAAAAACTGTTTTTT. The chain is built from TRBV7-8 and TRBJ1-4, with no clear D. Trimming took off 5 bases at V and 7 bases at J, with 14 bases between the two ends. The CDR3 sequence is 14 residues long. Germline V lookup: CDR1 SGHVS, CDR2 FQNEAQ.

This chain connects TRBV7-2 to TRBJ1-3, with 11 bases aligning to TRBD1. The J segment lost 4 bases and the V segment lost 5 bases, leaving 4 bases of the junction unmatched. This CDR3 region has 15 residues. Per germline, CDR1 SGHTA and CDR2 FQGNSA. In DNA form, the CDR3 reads TGTGCCAGCAGCCCTGGACAGGGGGCGGGAAACACCATATATTTT. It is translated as CASSPGQGAGNTIYF.

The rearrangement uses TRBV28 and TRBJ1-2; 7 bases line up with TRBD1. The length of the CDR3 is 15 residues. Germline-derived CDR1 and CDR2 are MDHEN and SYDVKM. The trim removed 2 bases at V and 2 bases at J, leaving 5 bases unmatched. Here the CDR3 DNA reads TGTGCCAGCAGTTTACTGGACAGGAACAACTATGGCTACACCTTC. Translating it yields CASSLLDRNNYGYTF.

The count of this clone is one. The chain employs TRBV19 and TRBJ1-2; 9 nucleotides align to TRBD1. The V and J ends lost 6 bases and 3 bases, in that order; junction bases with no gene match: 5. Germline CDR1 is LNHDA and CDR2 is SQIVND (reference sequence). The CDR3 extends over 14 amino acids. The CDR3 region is CASSPTGGYYGYTF. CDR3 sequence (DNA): TGTGCCAGTAGCCCGACAGGGGGTTACTATGGCTACACCTTC.

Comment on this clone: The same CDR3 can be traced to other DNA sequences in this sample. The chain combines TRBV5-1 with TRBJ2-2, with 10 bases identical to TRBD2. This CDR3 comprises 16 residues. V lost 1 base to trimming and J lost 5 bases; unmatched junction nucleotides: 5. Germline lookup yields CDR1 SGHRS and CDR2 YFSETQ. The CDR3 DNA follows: TGCGCCAGCAGCTTGTTGGTAGCGGGAGGTACCGGGGAGCTGTTTTTT. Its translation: CASSLLVAGGTGELFF. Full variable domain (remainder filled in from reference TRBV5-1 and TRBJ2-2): KAGVTQTPRYLIKTRGQQVTLSCSPISGHRSVSWYQQTPGQGLQFLFEYFSETQRNKGNFPGRFSGRQFSNSRSEMNVSTLELGDSALYLCASSLLVAGGTGELFFGEGSRLTVL.

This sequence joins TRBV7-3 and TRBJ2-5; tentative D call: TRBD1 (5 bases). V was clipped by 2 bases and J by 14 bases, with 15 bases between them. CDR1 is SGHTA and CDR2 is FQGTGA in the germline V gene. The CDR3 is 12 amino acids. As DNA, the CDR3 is TGTGCCAGCAGCTTATTCCCCGAGACAGTTTACTTC. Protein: CASSLFPETVYF.

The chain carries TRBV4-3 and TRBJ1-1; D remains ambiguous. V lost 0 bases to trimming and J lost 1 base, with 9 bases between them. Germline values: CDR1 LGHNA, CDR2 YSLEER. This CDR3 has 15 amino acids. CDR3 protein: CASSQDGRENTEAFF. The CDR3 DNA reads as TGCGCCAGCAGCCAAGATGGACGGGAGAACACTGAAGCTTTCTTT.

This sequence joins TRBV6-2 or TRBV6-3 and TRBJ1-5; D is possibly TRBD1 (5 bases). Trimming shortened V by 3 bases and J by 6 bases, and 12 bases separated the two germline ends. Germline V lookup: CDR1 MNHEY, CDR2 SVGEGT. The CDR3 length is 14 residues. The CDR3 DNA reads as TGTGCCAGCAGTTATCAGGGTGCTCTTCAGCCCCAGCATTTT. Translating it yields CASSYQGALQPQHF.

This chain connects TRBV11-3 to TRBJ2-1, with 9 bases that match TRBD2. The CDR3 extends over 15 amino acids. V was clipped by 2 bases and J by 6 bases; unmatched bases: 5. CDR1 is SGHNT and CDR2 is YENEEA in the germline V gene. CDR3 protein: CASSLNSGGFNEQFF. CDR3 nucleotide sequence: TGTGCCAGCAGCTTAAATAGCGGGGGATTCAATGAGCAGTTCTTC.